Listed below are T cell receptor beta chains from one sample, sequenced in a study of beta chain features in type 1 diabetes. Libraries were prepared by immunoSEQ multiplex PCR; TCRdb keeps only in-frame clonotypes and omits some of them. Of around 400,000 clones in the sample, roughly an eighth are singletons; the top ten hold 0.017%. Sequencing was carried out using naive CD4+ T cells from blood. These receptors were taken from a man younger than 35 in good health. Both conserved end residues are part of each CDR3. The order of the fields is V gene, J gene, CDR3 protein.

v_call: TRBV18
j_call: TRBJ2-7
cdr3_aa: CASSPQQGVSYEQYF

v_call: TRBV6-1
j_call: TRBJ1-2
cdr3_aa: CASSDASYPYGYTF

v_call: TRBV30
j_call: TRBJ2-1
cdr3_aa: CAWISSGSPYNEQFF

v_call: TRBV19
j_call: TRBJ2-7
cdr3_aa: CASTAGLAGPGGEQYF

v_call: TRBV7-2
j_call: TRBJ2-3
cdr3_aa: CASSFSGVHTDTQYF

v_call: TRBV9
j_call: TRBJ2-2
cdr3_aa: CASSVLPGGGQGSGELFF

v_call: TRBV7-9
j_call: TRBJ1-1
cdr3_aa: CASSLGQSNTEAFF

v_call: TRBV7-2
j_call: TRBJ2-2
cdr3_aa: CASHWAPNTGELFF

v_call: TRBV7-8
j_call: TRBJ1-1
cdr3_aa: CASSFPRQGNTEAFF

v_call: TRBV5-1
j_call: TRBJ2-1
cdr3_aa: CASSLGKPGLAGGLNEQFF

v_call: TRBV5-1
j_call: TRBJ2-7
cdr3_aa: CASGKTDSYEQYF

v_call: TRBV9
j_call: TRBJ1-5
cdr3_aa: CASSGDSSNQPQHF

v_call: TRBV7-2
j_call: TRBJ1-6
cdr3_aa: CASSLGWRENSPLHF

v_call: TRBV7-2
j_call: TRBJ2-3
cdr3_aa: CASSLALTGADTQYF

v_call: TRBV7-9
j_call: TRBJ1-3
cdr3_aa: CASSPSPNTIYF

v_call: TRBV6-5
j_call: TRBJ1-4
cdr3_aa: CASSRAGRSNEKLFF

v_call: TRBV5-4
j_call: TRBJ2-2
cdr3_aa: CASRRLAGGLNTGELFF

v_call: TRBV7-2
j_call: TRBJ2-7
cdr3_aa: CASSLEPAGRWLEQYF

v_call: TRBV5-4
j_call: TRBJ1-2
cdr3_aa: CASSFQVRANYGYTF

v_call: TRBV18
j_call: TRBJ2-7
cdr3_aa: CASSPRQAASSYEQYF

v_call: TRBV27
j_call: TRBJ2-3
cdr3_aa: CASSARLAGVTDTQYF

v_call: TRBV29-1
j_call: TRBJ1-1
cdr3_aa: CSAETSTEAFF

v_call: TRBV30
j_call: TRBJ2-1
cdr3_aa: CAWSRVGEQFF

v_call: TRBV4-3
j_call: TRBJ2-4
cdr3_aa: CASSPFPGGPNIQYF

v_call: TRBV30
j_call: TRBJ2-1
cdr3_aa: CAWSILPPGLRNEQFF

v_call: TRBV5-1
j_call: TRBJ1-4
cdr3_aa: CASSSGTVNEKLFF

v_call: TRBV9
j_call: TRBJ2-1
cdr3_aa: CASSSTGVIGNEQFF

v_call: TRBV19
j_call: TRBJ2-4
cdr3_aa: CASSIQGLAKNIQYF

v_call: TRBV18
j_call: TRBJ1-1
cdr3_aa: CASSPEMGQPDTEAFF

v_call: TRBV30
j_call: TRBJ2-2
cdr3_aa: CAWSTDSNTGELFF

v_call: TRBV9
j_call: TRBJ1-3
cdr3_aa: CASSVALPGSGNTIYF

v_call: TRBV4-2
j_call: TRBJ2-1
cdr3_aa: CASSQRTGGGDNEQFF

v_call: TRBV6-1
j_call: TRBJ1-1
cdr3_aa: CASSENGATDEAFF

v_call: TRBV20-1
j_call: TRBJ2-7
cdr3_aa: CSAPGGYEQYF

v_call: TRBV9
j_call: TRBJ2-1
cdr3_aa: CASSVGYWGPDEQFF

v_call: TRBV9
j_call: TRBJ2-5
cdr3_aa: CASSGSGGTQETQYF

v_call: TRBV4-3
j_call: TRBJ1-1
cdr3_aa: CASSRGPMNTEAFF

v_call: TRBV15
j_call: TRBJ2-5
cdr3_aa: CATSVGRQETQYF

v_call: TRBV30
j_call: TRBJ2-7
cdr3_aa: CAFEYEQYF

v_call: TRBV14
j_call: TRBJ2-3
cdr3_aa: CASSRRLAGTTDTQYF

v_call: TRBV18
j_call: TRBJ1-5
cdr3_aa: CASSPVDGRSQPQHF

v_call: TRBV11-2
j_call: TRBJ1-1
cdr3_aa: CASSGQMNTEAFF

v_call: TRBV4-3
j_call: TRBJ2-1
cdr3_aa: CASSQEVGLFSYNEQFF

v_call: TRBV7-2
j_call: TRBJ2-2
cdr3_aa: CASSFSSGGAVGELFF

v_call: TRBV7-2
j_call: TRBJ2-1
cdr3_aa: CASSLVGRDNEQFF

v_call: TRBV15
j_call: TRBJ1-5
cdr3_aa: CATMAGGNQPQHF

v_call: TRBV7-3
j_call: TRBJ2-5
cdr3_aa: CASSFHREETQYF

v_call: TRBV10-3
j_call: TRBJ2-7
cdr3_aa: CASHPVQGDF

v_call: TRBV29-1
j_call: TRBJ1-5
cdr3_aa: CSVDQGAGQPQHF

v_call: TRBV10-3
j_call: TRBJ1-1
cdr3_aa: CAISATGGDTEAFF

v_call: TRBV11-2
j_call: TRBJ2-1
cdr3_aa: CASSLASYNEQFF